This TCR beta chain was obtained from a study of blood T cell repertoires in COVID-19. In the study overall: Samples of COVID-19 (acute and convalescent) were obtained from the United States, Italy and Spain. PBMCs, B-cell-depleted T cells, or T cells were the source of the cDNA or gDNA that made up the material.

The age range of participants was about 18 to 100 years, with residence in under 25 US areas. Profiling relied on immunoSEQ multiplex PCR, and the TCRdb table lists in-frame clones only, not all of them. The sample records approximately 320,000 clones, about 88% being singletons. The CDR3 consists of 15 residues. Trimming stripped 3 bases from V and 5 bases from J, with 13 bases between. The germline CDR1 and CDR2 sequences are KGHSH and LQKENI. This clonotype was obtained from a man in his 60s who had recovered from COVID-19. The chain couples TRBV18 to TRBJ1-4; weak D call: TRBD1 (5 bases). The sequencing input was PBMCs or T cells enriched from blood (not recorded which). The CDR3 region has the DNA TGTGCCAGCTCACCTTTTGGGACTGACAATGAAAAACTGTTTTTT. Its protein product is CASSPFGTDNEKLFF.